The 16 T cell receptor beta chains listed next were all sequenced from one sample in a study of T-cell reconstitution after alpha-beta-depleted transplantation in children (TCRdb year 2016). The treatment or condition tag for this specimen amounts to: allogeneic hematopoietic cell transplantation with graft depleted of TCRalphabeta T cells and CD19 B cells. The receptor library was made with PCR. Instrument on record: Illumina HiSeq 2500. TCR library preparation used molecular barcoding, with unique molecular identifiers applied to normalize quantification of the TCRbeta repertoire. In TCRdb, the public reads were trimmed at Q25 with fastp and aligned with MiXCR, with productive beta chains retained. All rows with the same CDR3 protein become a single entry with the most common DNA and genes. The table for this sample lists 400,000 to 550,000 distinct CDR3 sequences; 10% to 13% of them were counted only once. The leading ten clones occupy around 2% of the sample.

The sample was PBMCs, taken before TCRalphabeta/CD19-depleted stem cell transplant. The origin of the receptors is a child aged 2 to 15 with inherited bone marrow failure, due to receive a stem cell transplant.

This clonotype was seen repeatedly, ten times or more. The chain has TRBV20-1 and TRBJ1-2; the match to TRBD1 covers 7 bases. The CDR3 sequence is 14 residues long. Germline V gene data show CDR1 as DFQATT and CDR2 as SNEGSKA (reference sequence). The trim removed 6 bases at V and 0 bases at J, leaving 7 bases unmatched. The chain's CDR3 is CSAQGTATNYGYTF. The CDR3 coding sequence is TGCAGTGCGCAAGGGACAGCTACTAACTATGGCTACACCTTC.

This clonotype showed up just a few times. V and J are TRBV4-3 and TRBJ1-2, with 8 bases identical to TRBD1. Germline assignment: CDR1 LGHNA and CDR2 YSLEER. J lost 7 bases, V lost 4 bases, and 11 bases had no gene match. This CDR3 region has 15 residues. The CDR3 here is CASSLTGQGRLGYTF. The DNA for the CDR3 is TGCGCCAGCAGCCTCACCGGACAGGGCCGCCTTGGCTACACCTTC.

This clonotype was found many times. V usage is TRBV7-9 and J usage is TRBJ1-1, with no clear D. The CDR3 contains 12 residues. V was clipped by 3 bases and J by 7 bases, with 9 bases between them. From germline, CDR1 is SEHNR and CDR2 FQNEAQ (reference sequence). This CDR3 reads CASSFPLLEAFF. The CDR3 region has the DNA TGTGCCAGCAGCTTCCCCCTACTTGAAGCTTTCTTT. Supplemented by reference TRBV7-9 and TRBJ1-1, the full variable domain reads DTGVSQNPRHKITKRGQNVTFRCDPISEHNRLYWYRQTLGQGPEFLTYFQNEAQLEKSRLLSDRFSAERPKGSFSTLEIQRTEQGDSAMYLCASSFPLLEAFFGQGTRLTVV.

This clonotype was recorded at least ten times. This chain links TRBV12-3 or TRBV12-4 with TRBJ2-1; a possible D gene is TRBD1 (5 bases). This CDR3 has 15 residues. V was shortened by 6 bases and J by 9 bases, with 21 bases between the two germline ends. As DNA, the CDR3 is TGTGCCAGCAGCGAGTTTTGGGGTCCTAGGGGTGAGCAGTTCTTC. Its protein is CASSEFWGPRGEQFF.

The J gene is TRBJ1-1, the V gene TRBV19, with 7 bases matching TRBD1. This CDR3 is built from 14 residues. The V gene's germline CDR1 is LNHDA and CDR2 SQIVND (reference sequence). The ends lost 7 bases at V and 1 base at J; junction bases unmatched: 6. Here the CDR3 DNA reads TGTGCCAGTACCAGGGACAGCGCGAACACTGAAGCTTTCTTT. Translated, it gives CASTRDSANTEAFF.

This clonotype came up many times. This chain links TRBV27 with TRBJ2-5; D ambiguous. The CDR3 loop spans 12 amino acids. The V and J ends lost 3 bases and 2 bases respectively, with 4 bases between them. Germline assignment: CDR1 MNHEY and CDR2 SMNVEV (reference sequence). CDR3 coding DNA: TGTGCCAGCAGTTTCTTACAAGAGACCCAGTACTTC. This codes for CASSFLQETQYF.

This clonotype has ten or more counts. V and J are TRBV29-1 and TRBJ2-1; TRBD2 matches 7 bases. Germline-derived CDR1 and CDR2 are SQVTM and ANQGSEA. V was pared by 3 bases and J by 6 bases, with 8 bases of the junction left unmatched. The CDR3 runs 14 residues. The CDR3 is CSVDQRENSNEQFF. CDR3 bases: TGCAGCGTTGACCAGCGGGAAAATTCCAATGAGCAGTTCTTC.

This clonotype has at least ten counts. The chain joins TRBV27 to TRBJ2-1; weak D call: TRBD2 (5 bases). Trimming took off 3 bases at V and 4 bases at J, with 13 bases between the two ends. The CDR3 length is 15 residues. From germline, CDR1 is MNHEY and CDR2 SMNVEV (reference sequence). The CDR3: CASSLELVTYNEQFF. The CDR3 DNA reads TGTGCCAGCAGTTTGGAACTAGTGACTTACAATGAGCAGTTCTTC.

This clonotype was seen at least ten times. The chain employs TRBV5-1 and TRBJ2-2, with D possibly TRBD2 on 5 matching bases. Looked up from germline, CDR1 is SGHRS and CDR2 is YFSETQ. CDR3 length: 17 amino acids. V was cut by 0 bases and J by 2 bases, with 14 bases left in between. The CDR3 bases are TGCGCCAGCAGCTTGGCCGGCCTTAGCGCAAACACCGGGGAGCTGTTTTTT. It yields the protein CASSLAGLSANTGELFF.

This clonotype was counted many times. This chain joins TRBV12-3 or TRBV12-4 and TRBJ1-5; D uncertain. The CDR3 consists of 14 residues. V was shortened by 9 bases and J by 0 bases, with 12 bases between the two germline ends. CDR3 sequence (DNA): TGTGCCAGTACGCAAGGGTCTAGCAATCAGCCCCAGCATTTT. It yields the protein CASTQGSSNQPQHF.

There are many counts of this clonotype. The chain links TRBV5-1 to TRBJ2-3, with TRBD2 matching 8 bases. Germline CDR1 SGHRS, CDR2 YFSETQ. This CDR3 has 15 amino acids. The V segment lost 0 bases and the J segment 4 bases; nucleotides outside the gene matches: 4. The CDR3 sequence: CASSLVAGTPDTQYF. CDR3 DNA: TGCGCCAGCAGCTTGGTAGCGGGAACCCCAGATACGCAGTATTTT.

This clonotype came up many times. The DNA for the CDR3 is TGTGCCAGCTCACCATCCCAGAGAATGAACACTGAAGCTTTCTTT. Its translation is CASSPSQRMNTEAFF. The V and J genes are TRBV18 and TRBJ1-1; D unresolved. Trimming shortened V by 2 bases and J by 0 bases, and 10 bases separated the two germline ends. Germline CDR1 KGHSH, CDR2 LQKENI. The CDR3 covers 15 residues.

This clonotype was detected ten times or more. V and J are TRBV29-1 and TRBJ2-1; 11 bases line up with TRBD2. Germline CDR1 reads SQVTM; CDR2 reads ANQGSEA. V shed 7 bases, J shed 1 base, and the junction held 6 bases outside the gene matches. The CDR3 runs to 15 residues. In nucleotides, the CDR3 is TGCAGCGCCGTAGCGGGAGGGCCGTCCTACAATGAGCAGTTCTTC. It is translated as CSAVAGGPSYNEQFF.

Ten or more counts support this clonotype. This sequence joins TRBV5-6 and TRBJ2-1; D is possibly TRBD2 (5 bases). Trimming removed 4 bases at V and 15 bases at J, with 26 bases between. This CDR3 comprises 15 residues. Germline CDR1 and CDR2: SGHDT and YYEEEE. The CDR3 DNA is TGTGCCAGCAGCCGGCGCGGGCCGCCCACAATAAGGTGGTTCTTC. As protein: CASSRRGPPTIRWFF.

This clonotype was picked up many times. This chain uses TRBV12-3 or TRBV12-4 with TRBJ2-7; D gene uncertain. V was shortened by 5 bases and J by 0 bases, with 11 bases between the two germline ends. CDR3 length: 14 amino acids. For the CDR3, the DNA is TGTGCCAGCAGTATTGATCGGAGCTCCTACGAGCAGTACTTC. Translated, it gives CASSIDRSSYEQYF.

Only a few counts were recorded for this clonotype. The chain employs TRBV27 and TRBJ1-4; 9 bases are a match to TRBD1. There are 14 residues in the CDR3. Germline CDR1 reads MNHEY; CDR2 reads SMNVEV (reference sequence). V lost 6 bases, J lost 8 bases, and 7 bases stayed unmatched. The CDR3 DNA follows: TGTGCCAGCAGCAACAGGGGGCGAGGAGAAAAACTGTTTTTT. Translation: CASSNRGRGEKLFF.